Reported below is one T cell receptor (beta chain). Its antigen is undetermined. These data belong to a study of blood T cells in healthy people across ages. Regarding the study as a whole: Without sorted subsets, naive and antigen-experienced compartments could not be conclusively compared. Unknown donor CMV status possibly confounded expanded clonotype changes.

CDR3 length: 14 amino acids. V was clipped by 7 bases and J by 4 bases; unmatched bases: 10. Germline CDR1 reads SEHNR; CDR2 reads FQNEAQ (reference sequence). Primed by a sample-barcoded 5' primer and a J-beta primer mix, a second PCR proceeded for roughly 6 to 12 cycles. One entry per CDR3 protein, called by TCRdb with MiXCR from the 5' RACE reads. The table records roughly 1.7 million distinct CDR3 sequences, about 35% of them present only once. Specimen: blood. The receptor was derived from a young woman in good health. This rearrangement joins TRBV7-9 to TRBJ2-7; TRBD1 agrees at 7 bases. CDR3 DNA: TGTGCCAGCAACCGCAGGACAGGAGCATACGAGCAGTACTTC. Its protein is CASNRRTGAYEQYF.